The 10 T cell receptor beta chains below come from one sample, sequenced in a study of cytotoxic CD8 clonotypes in ibrutinib-treated CLL. Sequenced by immunoSEQ multiplex PCR; TCRdb stores in-frame clones only, minus some. The sample carries some 290,000 clones, about 80% recorded once. The material was PBMCs, obtained before ibrutinib treatment. The origin of the receptors is a human donor with chronic lymphocytic leukemia.

This chain joins TRBV28 and TRBJ2-3, with a possible D match to TRBD1 (6 bases). Trimming removed 10 bases from V and 6 bases from J, with 20 bases in between. The CDR3 extends over 14 amino acids. CDR1 is MDHEN, CDR2 SYDVKM, per germline. The CDR3 loop reads CAIRDWDKGDTQYF. The CDR3 DNA reads as TGTGCCATCCGAGACTGGGACAAGGGGGATACGCAGTATTTT.

The rearrangement joins TRBV9 to TRBJ2-2; D is unclear. V lost 0 bases, J lost 5 bases, and 8 bases lay in between. Per the germline V gene, CDR1 is SGDLS and CDR2 is YYNGEE. This CDR3 comprises 14 residues. The CDR3 protein is CASSVEPGTGELFF. The DNA for the CDR3 is TGTGCCAGCAGCGTAGAACCAGGAACCGGGGAGCTGTTTTTT. Full variable domain (outside the CDR3, taken from reference TRBV9 and TRBJ2-2): DSGVTQTPKHLITATGQRVTLRCSPRSGDLSVYWYQQSLDQGLQFLIQYYNGEERAKGNILERFSAQQFPDLHSELNLSSLELGDSALYFCASSVEPGTGELFFGEGSRLTVL.

This clone occurred once. The chain is built from TRBV6-5 and TRBJ2-7, with 7 positions matching TRBD2. This CDR3 is 15 amino acids long. V was clipped by 2 bases and J by 2 bases; unmatched bases: 6. Germline V gives CDR1 MNHEY, CDR2 SVGAGI. The CDR3 region is CASSYRGSGPYEQYF. CDR3 nucleotides: TGTGCCAGCAGTTACCGAGGTAGCGGGCCCTACGAGCAGTACTTC.

The chain links TRBV7-9 to TRBJ1-2; 7 nucleotides agree with TRBD1. The CDR3 loop spans 15 amino acids. Losses at the gene ends were 6 bases for V and 4 bases for J; bases not matched to a gene: 11. In germline, CDR1 is SEHNR, CDR2 FQNEAQ (reference sequence). CDR3 sequence reads: CASRPTGAVSYGYTF. CDR3 nucleotides: TGTGCCAGCAGGCCTACAGGGGCCGTAAGCTATGGCTACACCTTC.

The V and J genes are TRBV30 and TRBJ2-5, with a weak D call TRBD2 (6 bases). The CDR3 consists of 15 residues. Trimming removed 4 bases at V and 2 bases at J, with 17 bases between. The V gene's germline CDR1 is GTSNPN and CDR2 SVGIG (reference sequence). CDR3 region: CAWNGLLAGQETQYF. The CDR3 DNA reads TGTGCCTGGAATGGCTTGTTGGCGGGACAAGAGACCCAGTACTTC.

A note on this clone: Relative to the germline gene, one junction end is altered; a read error may explain this. The V and J genes are TRBV7-7 and TRBJ2-1, with 7 positions matching TRBD2. CDR1 and CDR2 from the germline V gene are SSHAT and FNYEAQ (reference sequence). This CDR3 is 15 amino acids long. This chain's CDR3 is CASSLDGREGDEQFF. The CDR3, as DNA: TGTGCTAGCAGCTTAGATGGCAGGGAGGGTGATGAGCAGTTCTTC.

V gene TRBV18 combines with J gene TRBJ1-5, with unresolved D. This CDR3 spans 12 amino acids. The V gene lost 2 bases and the J gene lost 10 bases, with 9 bases spanning the gap. Germline-derived CDR1 and CDR2 are KGHSH and LQKENI. CDR3 loop: CASSPANLPQHF. The CDR3, as DNA: TGTGCCAGCTCACCAGCCAACCTACCCCAGCATTTT.

This clone was seen only a few times. The rearrangement links TRBV7-9 to TRBJ1-5, with TRBD1 matching over 9 bases. Germline loops: CDR1 SEHNR, CDR2 FQNEAQ (reference sequence). Unmatched junction bases numbered 6, after V lost 5 bases and J lost 7 bases. This CDR3 has 14 residues. CDR3 sequence: CASSADRGRQPQHF. For the CDR3, the DNA is TGTGCCAGCAGCGCGGACAGGGGTCGACAGCCCCAGCATTTT. The full variable domain, in which reference TRBV7-9 and TRBJ1-5 provide the parts outside the CDR3, is DTGVSQNPRHKITKRGQNVTFRCDPISEHNRLYWYRQTLGQGPEFLTYFQNEAQLEKSRLLSDRFSAERPKGSFSTLEIQRTEQGDSAMYLCASSADRGRQPQHFGDGTRLSIL.

This chain links TRBV29-1 with TRBJ1-4, with unresolved D. V was shortened by 4 bases and J by 6 bases, with 9 bases between the two germline ends. This CDR3 contains 12 residues. Germline V lookup: CDR1 SQVTM, CDR2 ANQGSEA. The CDR3 bases are TGCAGCGTTGTGGATAAGGATGAAAAACTGTTTTTT. It is translated as CSVVDKDEKLFF.

A word on this clone: The sample carries other DNA sequences with the same CDR3. This chain uses TRBV5-1 with TRBJ2-3; 9 bases agree with TRBD1. There are 16 residues in the CDR3. The germline gives CDR1 SGHRS, CDR2 YFSETQ. The V and J ends lost 0 bases and 1 base, in that order; junction bases with no gene match: 3. The CDR3 spells CASSLARTGGTDTQYF. In DNA form, the CDR3 reads TGCGCCAGCAGCTTGGCCCGGACAGGGGGCACAGATACGCAGTATTTT.